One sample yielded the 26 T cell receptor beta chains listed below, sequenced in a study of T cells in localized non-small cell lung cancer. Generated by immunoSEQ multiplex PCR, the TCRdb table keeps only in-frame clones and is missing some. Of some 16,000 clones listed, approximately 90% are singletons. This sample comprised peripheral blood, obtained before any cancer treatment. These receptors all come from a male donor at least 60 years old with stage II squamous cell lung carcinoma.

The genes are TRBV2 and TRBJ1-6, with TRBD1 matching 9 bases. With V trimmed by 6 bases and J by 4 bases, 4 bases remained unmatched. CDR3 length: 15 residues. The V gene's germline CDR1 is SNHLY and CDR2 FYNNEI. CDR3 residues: CASSQGQGYNSPLHF. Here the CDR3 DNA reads TGTGCCAGCAGCCAGGGACAGGGATATAATTCACCCCTCCACTTT.

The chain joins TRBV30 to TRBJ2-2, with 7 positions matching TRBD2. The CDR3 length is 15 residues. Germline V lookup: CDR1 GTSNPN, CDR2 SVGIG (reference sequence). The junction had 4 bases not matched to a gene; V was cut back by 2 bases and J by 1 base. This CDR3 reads CAWSSGTMNTGELFF. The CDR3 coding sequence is TGTGCCTGGAGTTCCGGGACTATGAACACCGGGGAGCTGTTTTTT. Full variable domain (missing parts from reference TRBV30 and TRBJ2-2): SQTIHQWPATLVQPVGSPLSLECTVEGTSNPNLYWYRQAAGRGLQLLFYSVGIGQISSEVPQNLSASRPQDRQFILSSKKLLLSDSGFYLCAWSSGTMNTGELFFGEGSRLTVL.

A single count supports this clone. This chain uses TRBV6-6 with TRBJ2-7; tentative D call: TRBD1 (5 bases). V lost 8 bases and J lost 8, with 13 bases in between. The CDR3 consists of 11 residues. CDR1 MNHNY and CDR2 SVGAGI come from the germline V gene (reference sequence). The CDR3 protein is CASLSGPKQYF. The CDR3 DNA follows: TGTGCCAGCCTCTCAGGGCCCAAGCAGTACTTC.

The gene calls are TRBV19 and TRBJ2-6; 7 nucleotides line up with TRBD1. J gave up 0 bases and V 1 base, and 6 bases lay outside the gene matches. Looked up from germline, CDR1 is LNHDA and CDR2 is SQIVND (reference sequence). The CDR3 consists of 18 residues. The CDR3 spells CASSIGTGFYSGANVLTF. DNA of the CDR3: TGTGCCAGTAGTATAGGGACAGGTTTCTACTCTGGGGCCAACGTCCTGACTTTC.

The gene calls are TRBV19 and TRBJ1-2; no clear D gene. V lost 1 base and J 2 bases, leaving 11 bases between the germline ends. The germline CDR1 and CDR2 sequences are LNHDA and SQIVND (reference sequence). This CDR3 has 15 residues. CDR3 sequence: CASSIALTQNYGYTF. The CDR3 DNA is TGTGCCAGTAGTATAGCCCTAACCCAGAACTATGGCTACACCTTC.

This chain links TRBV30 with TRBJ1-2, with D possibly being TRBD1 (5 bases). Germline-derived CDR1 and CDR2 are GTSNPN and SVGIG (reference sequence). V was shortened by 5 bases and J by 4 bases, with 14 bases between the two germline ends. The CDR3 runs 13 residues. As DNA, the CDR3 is TGTGCCTGGGCTAAGACAGATCTCTATGGCTACACCTTC. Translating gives CAWAKTDLYGYTF.

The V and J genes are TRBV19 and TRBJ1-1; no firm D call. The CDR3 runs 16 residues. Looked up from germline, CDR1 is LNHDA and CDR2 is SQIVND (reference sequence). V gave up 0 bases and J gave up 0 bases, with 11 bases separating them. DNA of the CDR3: TGTGCCAGTAGTATAGAACCCCGGGCAGTGAACACTGAAGCTTTCTTT. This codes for CASSIEPRAVNTEAFF.

CDR3 sequence reads: CASTSSRTGFYNEQFF. CDR3 nucleotides: TGTGCCAGTACCTCTTCCCGGACAGGGTTCTACAATGAGCAGTTCTTC. This sequence joins TRBV19 and TRBJ2-1; 8 bases fit TRBD1. Trimming removed 7 bases from V and 3 bases from J; junction bases left unmatched: 11. CDR3 length equals 16 residues. Germline V lookup: CDR1 LNHDA, CDR2 SQIVND (reference sequence).

CDR3 sequence: CASSQSVVWRVGYGYTF. The CDR3 nucleotides are TGCGCCAGCAGTCAATCGGTGGTTTGGAGAGTTGGGTATGGCTACACCTTC. The J gene is TRBJ1-2, the V gene TRBV23-1; no firm D call. TRBV23-1 falls under the ORF class, with uncertain function. The CDR3 sequence is 17 residues long. The germline V and J ends were trimmed by 0 bases and 5 bases, with 19 bases remaining between them.

DNA of the CDR3: TGTGCCAGCAGCTCACTAGGATCCGGAGACTCCTACAATGAGCAGTTCTTC. Translation: CASSSLGSGDSYNEQFF. The chain couples TRBV5-6 to TRBJ2-1; maybe TRBD2 (5 bases). CDR3 length: 17 residues. Germline lookup yields CDR1 SGHDT and CDR2 YYEEEE. Trimming stripped 3 bases from V and 0 bases from J, with 16 bases between. The entire variable domain, with the rest obtained from reference TRBV5-6 and TRBJ2-1, is as follows: DAGVTQSPTHLIKTRGQQVTLRCSPKSGHDTVSWYQQALGQGPQFIFQYYEEEERQRGNFPDRFSGHQFPNYSSELNVNALLLGDSALYLCASSSLGSGDSYNEQFFGPGTRLTVL.

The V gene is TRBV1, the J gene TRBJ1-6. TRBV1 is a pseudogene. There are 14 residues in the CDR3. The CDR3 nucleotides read TGCACCAGCAGCCACCATGGAAATAATTCACCCCTCCACTTT. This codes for CTSSHHGNNSPLHF.

CDR3 region: CASSPRGGGNQPQHF. The CDR3 DNA is TGTGCCAGCAGTCCTCGTGGCGGGGGCAATCAGCCCCAGCATTTT. This chain links TRBV28 with TRBJ1-5; D gene uncertain. This CDR3 has 15 amino acids. V shed 5 bases and J shed 2 bases, with 13 bases lying between them. The V gene's germline CDR1 is MDHEN and CDR2 SYDVKM.

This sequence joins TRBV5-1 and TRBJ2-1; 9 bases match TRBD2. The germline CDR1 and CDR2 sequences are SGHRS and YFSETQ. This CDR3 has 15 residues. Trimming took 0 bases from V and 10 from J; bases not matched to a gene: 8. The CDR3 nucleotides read TGCGCCAGCAGCTTGGTAGGGACTAGCTTTGGGGAGCAGTTCTTC. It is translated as CASSLVGTSFGEQFF. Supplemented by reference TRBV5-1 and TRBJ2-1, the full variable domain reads KAGVTQTPRYLIKTRGQQVTLSCSPISGHRSVSWYQQTPGQGLQFLFEYFSETQRNKGNFPGRFSGRQFSNSRSEMNVSTLELGDSALYLCASSLVGTSFGEQFFGPGTRLTVL.

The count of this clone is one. The CDR3 nucleotides read TGCGCCAGCAGCCCCGACAGGGGCGGAGAGACCCAGTACTTC. Translation: CASSPDRGGETQYF. The rearrangement joins TRBV5-1 to TRBJ2-5; 8 bases are shared with TRBD1. V shed 4 bases, J shed 4 bases, and the junction held 6 bases outside the gene matches. In germline, CDR1 is SGHRS, CDR2 YFSETQ. The CDR3 has 14 residues.

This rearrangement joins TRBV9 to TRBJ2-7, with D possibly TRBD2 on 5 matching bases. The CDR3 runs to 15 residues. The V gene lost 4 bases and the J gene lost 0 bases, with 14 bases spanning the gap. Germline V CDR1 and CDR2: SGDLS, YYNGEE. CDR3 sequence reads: CASSQAGISSYEQYF. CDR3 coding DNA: TGTGCCAGCAGCCAAGCCGGGATCAGCTCCTACGAGCAGTACTTC.

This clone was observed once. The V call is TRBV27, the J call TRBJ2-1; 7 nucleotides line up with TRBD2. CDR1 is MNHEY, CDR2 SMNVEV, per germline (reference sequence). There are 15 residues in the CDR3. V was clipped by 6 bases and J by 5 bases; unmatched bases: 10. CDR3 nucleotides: TGTGCCAGCAGGCTCAGGGCTAGCGGAGACAATGAGCAGTTCTTC. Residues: CASRLRASGDNEQFF.

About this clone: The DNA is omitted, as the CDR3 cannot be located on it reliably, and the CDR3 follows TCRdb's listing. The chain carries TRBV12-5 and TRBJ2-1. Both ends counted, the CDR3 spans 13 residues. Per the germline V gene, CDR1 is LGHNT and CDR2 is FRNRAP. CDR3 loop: CASGLDKASEQFF.

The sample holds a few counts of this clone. The CDR3 nucleotides are TGTGCCAGCAGCTTAGGCGCCCTTTACAATGAGCAGTTCTTC. It translates to CASSLGALYNEQFF. V and J are TRBV7-2 and TRBJ2-1; D call uncertain. The CDR3 runs to 14 residues. The germline V gene has CDR1 SGHTA and CDR2 FQGNSA. V lost 1 base and J 4 bases, leaving 8 bases between the germline ends.

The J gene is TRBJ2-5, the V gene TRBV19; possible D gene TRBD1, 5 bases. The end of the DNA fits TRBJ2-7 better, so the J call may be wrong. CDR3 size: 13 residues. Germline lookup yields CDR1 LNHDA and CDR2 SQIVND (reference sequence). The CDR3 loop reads CASSTRDNYEQYF. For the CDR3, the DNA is TGTGCCAGTAGTACCAGGGATAACTACGAGCAGTACTTC.

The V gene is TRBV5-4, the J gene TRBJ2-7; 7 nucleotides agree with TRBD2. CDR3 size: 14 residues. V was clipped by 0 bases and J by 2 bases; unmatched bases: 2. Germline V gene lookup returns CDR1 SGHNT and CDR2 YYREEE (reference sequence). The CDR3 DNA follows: TGTGCCAGCAGCTTGGATGGGGGGGCCTACGAGCAGTACTTC. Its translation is CASSLDGGAYEQYF.

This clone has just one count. The CDR3 sequence: CASSSTRTRHTGELFF. DNA for the CDR3: TGTGCCAGCTCATCGACGAGGACTAGACACACCGGGGAGCTGTTTTTT. The chain uses TRBV18 and TRBJ2-2; TRBD2 agrees at 7 bases. This CDR3 contains 16 residues. Germline V gene data show CDR1 as KGHSH and CDR2 as LQKENI. The trim removed 5 bases at V and 3 bases at J, leaving 9 bases unmatched.

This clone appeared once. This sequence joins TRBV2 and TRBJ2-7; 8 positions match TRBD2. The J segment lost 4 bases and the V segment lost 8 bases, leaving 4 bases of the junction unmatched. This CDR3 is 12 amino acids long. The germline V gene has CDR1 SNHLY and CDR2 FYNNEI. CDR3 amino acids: CASQRERYEQYF. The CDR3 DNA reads TGTGCCAGCCAGCGGGAGCGGTACGAGCAGTACTTC.

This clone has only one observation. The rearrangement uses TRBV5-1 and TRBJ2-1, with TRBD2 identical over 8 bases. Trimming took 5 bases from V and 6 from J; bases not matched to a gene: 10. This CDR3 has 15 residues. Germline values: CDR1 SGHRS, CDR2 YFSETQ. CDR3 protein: CASSSRGTRGNEQFF. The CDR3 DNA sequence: TGCGCCAGCAGTTCCCGGGGGACTAGAGGCAATGAGCAGTTCTTC. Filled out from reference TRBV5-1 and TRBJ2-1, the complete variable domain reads KAGVTQTPRYLIKTRGQQVTLSCSPISGHRSVSWYQQTPGQGLQFLFEYFSETQRNKGNFPGRFSGRQFSNSRSEMNVSTLELGDSALYLCASSSRGTRGNEQFFGPGTRLTVL.

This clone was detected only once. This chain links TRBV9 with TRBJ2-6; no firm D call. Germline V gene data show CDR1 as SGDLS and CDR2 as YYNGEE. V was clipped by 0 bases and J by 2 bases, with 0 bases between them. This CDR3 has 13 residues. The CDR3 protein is CASSVAGANVLTF. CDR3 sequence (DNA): TGTGCCAGCAGCGTAGCTGGGGCCAACGTCCTGACTTTC.

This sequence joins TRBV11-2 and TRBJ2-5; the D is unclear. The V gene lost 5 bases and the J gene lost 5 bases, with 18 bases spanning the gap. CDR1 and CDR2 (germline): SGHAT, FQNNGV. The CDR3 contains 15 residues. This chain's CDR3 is CASSHPPGYPETQYF. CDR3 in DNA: TGTGCCAGCAGCCACCCCCCAGGCTACCCGGAGACCCAGTACTTC. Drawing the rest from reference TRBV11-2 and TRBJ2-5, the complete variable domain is EAGVAQSPRYKIIEKRQSVAFWCNPISGHATLYWYQQILGQGPKLLIQFQNNGVVDDSQLPKDRFSAERLKGVDSTLKIQPAKLEDSAVYLCASSHPPGYPETQYFGPGTRLLVL.

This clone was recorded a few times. In DNA, the CDR3 is TGTGCCAGCAGCCTGGACAGGGTTGGCTACACCTTC. Protein product: CASSLDRVGYTF. V usage is TRBV5-4 and J usage is TRBJ1-2, with 8 bases aligning to TRBD1. The germline gives CDR1 SGHNT, CDR2 YYREEE (reference sequence). The CDR3 is 12 amino acids. Trimming at V came to 4 bases and at J to 7 bases, leaving 3 bases not matched to a gene.